This T cell receptor (beta chain) stems from a study of shared clonotypes between healthy human individuals. An approximately 180 ng quantity of DNA, 30,000 to 35,000 T cell genomes, went into the sorted-subset replicate PCRs. Produced via immunoSEQ multiplex PCR; TCRdb's table is partial and in-frame only. This table holds over 700,000 clones, 72% found once. Germline V lookup: CDR1 SGDLS, CDR2 YYNGEE. This CDR3 contains 12 residues. Trimming took off 4 bases at V and 1 base at J, with 5 bases between the two ends. The chain joins TRBV9 to TRBJ2-5; unclear D gene. This TCR came from a woman between 25 and 40 years old in good health. Sequencing was carried out using memory CD4+ T cells sorted from blood. Subset indicated: CD45RA-negative fraction. In DNA, the CDR3 is TGTGCCAGCAGCCGGACCCAAGAGACCCAGTACTTC. Translated: CASSRTQETQYF.